This T cell receptor (beta chain) was retrieved from a study of blood T cells in healthy people across ages. PCR was performed a second time for about 7 to 11 cycles using a sample-barcoded 5' primer and a J-beta primer mix. Each cDNA was tagged by a template-switch adaptor containing 12 random nucleotides. TCRdb reanalysed the 5' RACE reads using MiXCR and keeps one entry per CDR3 protein. The sample yields 550,000 to 650,000 distinct CDR3 sequences, roughly 30% seen once. Per sample, at least 5 micrograms of total RNA were extracted. The CDR3 consists of 13 residues. Germline CDR1 MNHNS, CDR2 SASEGT. Trimming stripped 6 bases from V and 4 bases from J, with 13 bases between. This clonotype appeared many times.

This receptor was identified in an elderly woman in good health. The V and J genes are TRBV6-1 and TRBJ2-7; D is uncertain. Sequencing used blood. The CDR3 loop reads CASRGGPLYEQYF. The CDR3 DNA sequence: TGTGCCAGCAGGGGTGGACCCCTTTACGAGCAGTACTTC.